Given below is one T cell receptor beta chain in context. This entry comes from a study of blood T cell repertoires in COVID-19. Study summary: Nucleic acid was either cDNA or gDNA, and it came from T cells, B-cell-depleted T cells, or PBMCs.

Using immunoSEQ multiplex PCR, the repertoire was profiled, and TCRdb retains in-frame clones only, with some absent. The sample includes about 290,000 clones, about 89% of them seen just once. The CDR3 consists of 11 residues. The V end lost 6 bases, the J end lost 4 bases, and 7 bases lay between the germline ends. The V gene's germline CDR1 is DFQATT and CDR2 SNEGSKA (reference sequence). This chain uses TRBV20-1 with TRBJ1-3; D unresolved. The receptor comes from a man in his forties or fifties with acute or convalescent COVID-19. The source material was peripheral blood. The CDR3 loop is CSATVGNTIYF. As DNA, the CDR3 is TGCAGTGCCACGGTAGGAAACACCATATATTTT.